The 14 T cell receptor beta chains below were found in one sample sequenced in a study of OX40 agonist ivuxolimab in advanced cancers. The table came from immunoSEQ multiplex PCR; TCRdb's copy has only in-frame clones and leaves some out. The sample records 60,000 to 65,000 clones, under 90% being singletons. Sequencing used CD4+ or CD8+ T cells sorted from blood, obtained in a trial of the OX40 agonist ivuxolimab. All receptors come from an adult with an advanced solid tumor such as melanoma, head and neck, liver or kidney cancer.

This clone appeared a few times. J is TRBJ2-2 and V is TRBV11-1; 9 bases line up with TRBD2. V gave up 4 bases and J gave up 2 bases; unmatched junction bases: 5. The germline CDR1 and CDR2 sequences are SGHAT and FQDESV (reference sequence). The CDR3 has 16 amino acids. CDR3 amino acids: CASSSSGGFNTGELFF. CDR3 nucleotide sequence: TGTGCCAGCAGCTCAAGCGGGGGGTTCAACACCGGGGAGCTGTTTTTT.

This clone was counted only a few times. The genes are TRBV27 and TRBJ2-3; no clear D gene. The CDR3 totals 13 residues. Germline-derived CDR1 and CDR2 are MNHEY and SMNVEV (reference sequence). V lost 6 bases and J 4 bases, leaving 11 bases between the germline ends. The CDR3 spells CASSRWESDTQYF. The CDR3 DNA is TGTGCCAGCAGCCGCTGGGAATCAGATACGCAGTATTTT.

This chain links TRBV5-1 with TRBJ2-5; D may be TRBD1 or TRBD2 (6 bases each). The CDR3 has 14 amino acids. Looked up from germline, CDR1 is SGHRS and CDR2 is YFSETQ. V dropped 3 bases and J dropped 2 bases, with 11 bases sitting between them. The CDR3 sequence is CASSSGAVQETQYF. The CDR3 coding sequence is TGCGCCAGCAGCTCGGGGGCCGTACAAGAGACCCAGTACTTC. Variable domain in full (rest from reference TRBV5-1 and TRBJ2-5): KAGVTQTPRYLIKTRGQQVTLSCSPISGHRSVSWYQQTPGQGLQFLFEYFSETQRNKGNFPGRFSGRQFSNSRSEMNVSTLELGDSALYLCASSSGAVQETQYFGPGTRLLVL.

The rearrangement joins TRBV5-6 to TRBJ1-1; TRBD1 matches 7 bases. V shed 4 bases and J 8 bases; nucleotides not matched to a gene: 2. The germline CDR1 and CDR2 sequences are SGHDT and YYEEEE. The CDR3 runs 11 residues. The CDR3 nucleotides read TGTGCCAGCAGCGGGACAGAGGAAGCTTTCTTT. Protein: CASSGTEEAFF.

In DNA, the CDR3 is TGTGCCAGCAGCCCCCCCCAAGGAGCCTACAATGAGCAGTTCTTC. It is translated as CASSPPQGAYNEQFF. V and J are TRBV5-4 and TRBJ2-1; D is unresolved. Germline lookup yields CDR1 SGHNT and CDR2 YYREEE (reference sequence). The CDR3 totals 15 residues. Trimming shortened V by 4 bases and J by 2 bases, and 13 bases separated the two germline ends.

This clone was picked up a small number of times. The gene calls are TRBV29-1 and TRBJ2-3; D is perhaps TRBD2 (5 bases). Germline-derived CDR1 and CDR2 are SQVTM and ANQGSEA. Deletions cut 8 bases from V and 2 bases from J, with 8 bases between. The CDR3 has 11 residues. The CDR3 sequence is CSIGVTDTQYF. CDR3 bases: TGCAGCATCGGGGTCACAGATACGCAGTATTTT.

V and J are TRBV9 and TRBJ1-3; the D is unclear. The CDR3 totals 14 residues. V dropped 3 bases and J dropped 4 bases, with 11 bases sitting between them. Germline V gives CDR1 SGDLS, CDR2 YYNGEE. CDR3 sequence reads: CASSADPEGNTIYF. The CDR3 DNA reads as TGTGCCAGCAGCGCCGACCCAGAGGGAAACACCATATATTTT. Full variable domain (outside the CDR3, taken from reference TRBV9 and TRBJ1-3): DSGVTQTPKHLITATGQRVTLRCSPRSGDLSVYWYQQSLDQGLQFLIQYYNGEERAKGNILERFSAQQFPDLHSELNLSSLELGDSALYFCASSADPEGNTIYFGEGSWLTVV.

This chain joins TRBV28 and TRBJ2-7, with 11 bases aligning to TRBD2. Germline V gives CDR1 MDHEN, CDR2 SYDVKM. The CDR3 totals 17 residues. V dropped 6 bases and J dropped 5; count of bases not matched to a gene: 15. CDR3 bases: TGTGCCAGCAGAACCTCCCAAGGACTAGCGGGCTCGCACGAGCAGTACTTC. Encoded protein: CASRTSQGLAGSHEQYF.

J is TRBJ2-5 and V is TRBV10-1, with a tentative D call TRBD1 (6 bases). Germline V gene lookup returns CDR1 WNHNN and CDR2 SYGVQD (reference sequence). V was shortened by 6 bases and J by 2 bases, with 10 bases between the two germline ends. The CDR3 runs to 13 residues. The CDR3 loop is CASRGDNQETQYF. CDR3 in DNA: TGCGCCAGCAGGGGGGACAATCAAGAGACCCAGTACTTC.

The chain couples TRBV6-6 to TRBJ2-7; 9 bases agree with TRBD2. Trimming cost V 2 bases and J 3 bases; bases outside gene matches: 5. This CDR3 contains 15 residues. CDR1 and CDR2 from the germline V gene are MNHNY and SVGAGI (reference sequence). CDR3 in DNA: TGTGCCAGCAGTTACGGGGTAGCGGGAGTCTACGAGCAGTACTTC. Its translation is CASSYGVAGVYEQYF.

The chain joins TRBV12-2 to TRBJ2-7. TRBV12-2 is recorded as a pseudogene. The CDR3 totals 14 residues. CDR3 in DNA: TGTGCAAGTCGCTGCAAGGGTTGGAGCTACGAGCAGTACTTC. Translation: CASRCKGWSYEQYF.

This clone was recorded a few times. Written as DNA, the CDR3 is TGCGCCAGCAGTCCGAAGGGGCCCCGAGGAACTAATGAAAAACTGTTTTTT. This gives the protein CASSPKGPRGTNEKLFF. V is TRBV23-1 and J is TRBJ1-4; D perhaps matches TRBD1 (5 bases). TRBV23-1 is noted as an ORF with a role that remains uncertain. The CDR3 covers 17 residues. Trimming shortened V by 4 bases and J by 1 base, and 16 bases separated the two germline ends.

The rearrangement uses TRBV5-6 and TRBJ1-5; D remains unclear. CDR1 is SGHDT and CDR2 is YYEEEE in the germline V gene. V was clipped by 0 bases and J by 6 bases, with 4 bases between them. The length of the CDR3 is 12 residues. CDR3 nucleotides: TGTGCCAGCAGCTTGGTCGGTCAGCCCCAGCATTTT. As protein: CASSLVGQPQHF.

V is TRBV27 and J is TRBJ2-5; D remains ambiguous. Per germline, CDR1 MNHEY and CDR2 SMNVEV (reference sequence). The CDR3 totals 14 residues. The V gene lost 5 bases and the J gene lost 2 bases, with 12 bases spanning the gap. The CDR3 bases are TGTGCCAGCAGTCCAGCCGGATTACAAGAGACCCAGTACTTC. Translated: CASSPAGLQETQYF.